This is a list of T cell receptor beta chains from one sample in a study of shared clonotypes between healthy human individuals. TCRdb's copy holds only in-frame clones and misses some; the assay was immunoSEQ multiplex PCR. Of hundreds of thousands of clones in the sample, 55% to 85% were seen once. The sequencing input was memory CD4+ T cells sorted from blood. These receptors originate from a woman in her twenties or thirties in good health. CDR3s include the opening cysteine and the closing phenylalanine or tryptophan. The order of the fields is clone size, V gene, D gene, J gene, CDR3 DNA, CDR3 protein. A D gene is named only where the DNA matches it firmly. Rows give clone size only sometimes, using once, few, many, or a class for an expanded clone.

clone_size: .; v_call: TRBV18; d_call: .; j_call: TRBJ2-5; cdr3_nt: TGTGCCAGCTCACCACCGTCCAGCATAGTTAAGACCCAGTACTTC; cdr3_aa: CASSPPSSIVKTQYF
clone_size: few; v_call: TRBV19; d_call: .; j_call: TRBJ1-4; cdr3_nt: TGTGCCAGTAGTAACGGACCCCGGGGTGAAAAACTGTTTTTT; cdr3_aa: CASSNGPRGEKLFF
clone_size: .; v_call: TRBV14; d_call: .; j_call: TRBJ2-7; cdr3_nt: TGTGCCAGCAGCCAAGGGTGGGGTGAGCAGTACTTC; cdr3_aa: CASSQGWGEQYF
clone_size: .; v_call: TRBV21-1; d_call: .; j_call: TRBJ1-2; cdr3_nt: TGTGCCAGACCTGCCGACCGGACCTCCTATGGCTACACCTTC; cdr3_aa: CARPADRTSYGYTF
clone_size: few; v_call: TRBV7-6; d_call: TRBD2; j_call: TRBJ2-5; cdr3_nt: TGTGCCAGCAGCAAAAGCCCGGGGGGTGTGGAGACCCAGTACTTC; cdr3_aa: CASSKSPGGVETQYF
clone_size: .; v_call: TRBV7-3; d_call: .; j_call: TRBJ2-2; cdr3_nt: TGTGCCAGCAGCTCACAACAAAACACCGGGGAGCTGTTTTTT; cdr3_aa: CASSSQQNTGELFF
clone_size: .; v_call: TRBV7-2; d_call: TRBD2; j_call: TRBJ2-7; cdr3_nt: TGTGCCAGCAGCACCCAGCGGGACTCCTTCGCGCAGTACTTC; cdr3_aa: CASSTQRDSFAQYF
clone_size: once; v_call: TRBV6-5; d_call: .; j_call: TRBJ1-6; cdr3_nt: TGTGCCAGCAGCCCCTTCAAAGGGAAGGGCTCACCCCTCCACTTT; cdr3_aa: CASSPFKGKGSPLHF
clone_size: .; v_call: TRBV27; d_call: .; j_call: TRBJ2-2; cdr3_nt: TGTGCCAGCAGTGCCCAGAACACCGGGGAGCTGTTTTTT; cdr3_aa: CASSAQNTGELFF
clone_size: .; v_call: TRBV7-8; d_call: .; j_call: TRBJ1-1; cdr3_nt: TGTGCCAGCAGCTTAGGGGTGGGGGTGAACACTGAAGCTTTCTTT; cdr3_aa: CASSLGVGVNTEAFF
clone_size: .; v_call: TRBV28; d_call: TRBD2; j_call: TRBJ2-7; cdr3_nt: TGTGCCAGCAGTTTCCGCGGGAGGGCCTATGAGCAGTACTTC; cdr3_aa: CASSFRGRAYEQYF
clone_size: many; v_call: TRBV27; d_call: .; j_call: TRBJ2-7; cdr3_nt: TGTGCCAGCACCTCAAGCGGTAGCTACGAGCAGTACTTC; cdr3_aa: CASTSSGSYEQYF
clone_size: .; v_call: TRBV6-1; d_call: .; j_call: TRBJ1-2; cdr3_nt: TGTGCCAGCAGCGAAGGACCGAGCGCAACTGGCTACACCTTC; cdr3_aa: CASSEGPSATGYTF
clone_size: .; v_call: TRBV5-4; d_call: .; j_call: TRBJ2-5; cdr3_nt: TGTGCCAGCAGCTTGGCGGAGGGAAAAGAGACCCAGTACTTC; cdr3_aa: CASSLAEGKETQYF
clone_size: .; v_call: TRBV7-6; d_call: .; j_call: TRBJ2-7; cdr3_nt: TGTGCCAGCAGCTTCGCCACGGGGGAGCAGTACTTC; cdr3_aa: CASSFATGEQYF
clone_size: .; v_call: TRBV6-1; d_call: TRBD1; j_call: TRBJ1-2; cdr3_nt: TGTGCCAGCAGTGAAGCCGACAGGGACTATGGCTACACCTTC; cdr3_aa: CASSEADRDYGYTF
clone_size: .; v_call: TRBV30; d_call: .; j_call: TRBJ2-7; cdr3_nt: TGTGCCTGGAGTGTACTAGAGAGCTCCTACGAGCAGTACTTC; cdr3_aa: CAWSVLESSYEQYF
clone_size: many; v_call: TRBV7-8; d_call: .; j_call: TRBJ2-7; cdr3_nt: TGTGCCAGCAGCTTGCAACGAGACTCCTACGAGCAGTACTTC; cdr3_aa: CASSLQRDSYEQYF
clone_size: .; v_call: TRBV6-1; d_call: TRBD1; j_call: TRBJ2-3; cdr3_nt: TGTGCCAGCAGTGAAGCCGGACAGGGGGCCCCAGATACGCAGTATTTT; cdr3_aa: CASSEAGQGAPDTQYF
clone_size: .; v_call: TRBV28; d_call: .; j_call: TRBJ2-7; cdr3_nt: TGTGCCAGCAGTGGGACTCGATACGAGCAGTACTTC; cdr3_aa: CASSGTRYEQYF
clone_size: many; v_call: TRBV30; d_call: .; j_call: TRBJ1-2; cdr3_nt: TGTGCCTGGAGTGTAGCCGGAGGGGCCCCTAACTATGGCTACACCTTC; cdr3_aa: CAWSVAGGAPNYGYTF
clone_size: .; v_call: TRBV7-2; d_call: .; j_call: TRBJ1-1; cdr3_nt: TGTGCCAGCAGCTTACAGGCGATAAACACTGAAGCTTTCTTT; cdr3_aa: CASSLQAINTEAFF
clone_size: .; v_call: TRBV7-9; d_call: .; j_call: TRBJ2-1; cdr3_nt: TGTGCCACCCATGTTACTGAGCAGTTCTTC; cdr3_aa: CATHVTEQFF
clone_size: .; v_call: TRBV28; d_call: .; j_call: TRBJ1-2; cdr3_nt: TGTGCCAGCAGTTTAAGTAACTATGGCTACACCTTC; cdr3_aa: CASSLSNYGYTF
clone_size: few; v_call: TRBV6-6; d_call: TRBD1; j_call: TRBJ1-2; cdr3_nt: TGTGCCAGCAGTGCAGGGACAGCTAACTATGGCTACACCTTC; cdr3_aa: CASSAGTANYGYTF
clone_size: .; v_call: TRBV6-1; d_call: TRBD2; j_call: TRBJ2-3; cdr3_nt: TGTGCCAGCAGTGCGACTAGCGGGAGTTCAGATACGCAGTATTTT; cdr3_aa: CASSATSGSSDTQYF
clone_size: once; v_call: TRBV10-3; d_call: .; j_call: TRBJ1-1; cdr3_nt: TGTGCCATCAGTGATGTATCCCGGGGGAGGGAAGCGGAAGCTTTCTTT; cdr3_aa: CAISDVSRGREAEAFF
clone_size: .; v_call: TRBV5-5; d_call: .; j_call: TRBJ1-1; cdr3_nt: TGTGCCAGCAGCTTCTCGACTGAGACTGAAGCTTTCTTT; cdr3_aa: CASSFSTETEAFF
clone_size: .; v_call: TRBV6-5; d_call: TRBD1; j_call: TRBJ1-2; cdr3_nt: TGTGCCAGCAGTCCGGGACAGAGAAACTATGGCTACACCTTC; cdr3_aa: CASSPGQRNYGYTF